The clone carrying this T cell receptor (beta chain) was counted between two and nine times. What it binds is unknown. The CDR3 is made up of 14 amino acids. CDR1 and CDR2 (germline): LNHDA, SQIVND (reference sequence). Trimming took off 6 bases at V and 4 bases at J, with 15 bases between the two ends. These data originate in a study of vaccination effects on CD4 cells after COVID-19. Expansion of antigen-specific CD4+ T cells with viral peptide pools was carried out by the ViraFEST assay before sequencing. Cultured cells yielded isolated CD4+ T cells after around 10 days. Vaccine recipients, nucleocapsid antibody negative, had no prior SARS-CoV-2 infection. Generated by immunoSEQ multiplex PCR, the TCRdb table keeps only in-frame clones and is missing some. The sample gives 35,000 to 40,000 clones, over 65% of which show up once; 14% to 15% is in the top ten.

This material consisted of CD4+ T cells from PBMCs cultured with HCoV-OC43 spike peptides, taken before COVID-19 vaccination. The subset denotes: HCoV-OC43 spike overlapping peptide pool stimulation. The origin of this receptor is a human donor who received a COVID-19 vaccine. V and J are TRBV19 and TRBJ1-1; D gene ambiguous. CDR3 DNA: TGTGCCAGTAGGGAAATGGGAGCGGGCACTGAAGCTTTCTTT. Its protein product is CASREMGAGTEAFF.